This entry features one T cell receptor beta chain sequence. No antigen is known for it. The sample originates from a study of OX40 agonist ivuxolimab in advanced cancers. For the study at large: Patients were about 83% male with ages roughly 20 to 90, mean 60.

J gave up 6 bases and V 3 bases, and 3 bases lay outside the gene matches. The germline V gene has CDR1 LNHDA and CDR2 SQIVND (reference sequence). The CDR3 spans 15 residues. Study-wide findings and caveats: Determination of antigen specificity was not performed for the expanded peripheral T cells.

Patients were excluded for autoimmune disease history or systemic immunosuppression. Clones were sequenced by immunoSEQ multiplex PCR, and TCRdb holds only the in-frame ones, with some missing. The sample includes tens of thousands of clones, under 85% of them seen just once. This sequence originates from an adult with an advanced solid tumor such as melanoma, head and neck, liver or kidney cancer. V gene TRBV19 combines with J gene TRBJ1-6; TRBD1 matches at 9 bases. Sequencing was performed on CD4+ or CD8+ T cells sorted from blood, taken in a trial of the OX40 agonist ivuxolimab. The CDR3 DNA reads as TGTGCCAGTAGTATTATGGGACAGGGTAATTCACCCCTCCACTTT. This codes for CASSIMGQGNSPLHF.